The T cell receptor (beta chain) described here comes from a study of graft-versus-host responses after intestinal transplantation. A note on this clone: No antigen is known for it.

TCRdb's table, derived via immunoSEQ multiplex PCR, lists solely in-frame clones and lacks some. The sample lists roughly 73,000 clones; about nine tenths were seen once. Germline loops: CDR1 SGHAT, CDR2 FQNNGV. Between the trimmed V and J ends, which lost 5 bases and 2 bases, there was a span of 16 bases. The CDR3 length is 15 residues. The chain carries TRBV11-2 and TRBJ2-7, with D perhaps assigned TRBD1 or TRBD2 (5 bases each). The specimen comprised unstimulated CD8+ T cells sorted from spleen or lymph node cells, sampled before transplant. The TCR was taken from a human donor who was the organ donor for an intestinal transplant. CDR3: CASSATGAPAYEQYF. The CDR3 DNA is TGTGCCAGCAGCGCGACCGGGGCGCCCGCCTACGAGCAGTACTTC.